This T cell receptor beta chain was identified in a study of OX40 agonist ivuxolimab in advanced cancers. Study-level findings and limits: Clonal expansion from baseline to week 6 occurred in both CD4+ and CD8+ T cells. On average, CD8+ T cells had more expanded clones than CD4+. At 0.1-3.0 mg/kg, partial responders had clonal expansion among the lowest observed.

To note about this clone: The target antigen is unknown.

Data came from immunoSEQ multiplex PCR; TCRdb stores just in-frame clones and leaves some out. The sample has tens of thousands of clones; roughly 85% are singletons. Trimming shortened V by 5 bases and J by 4 bases, and 17 bases separated the two germline ends. Germline V CDR1 and CDR2: WNHNN, SYGVQD (reference sequence). The CDR3 is 15 residues long. The sample was CD4+ or CD8+ T cells sorted from blood, taken in a trial of the OX40 agonist ivuxolimab. The receptor was isolated from an adult with an advanced solid tumor such as melanoma, head and neck, liver or kidney cancer. The V and J genes are TRBV10-1 and TRBJ2-5, with D hard to call. The CDR3 DNA reads TGCGCCAGCAGTATCCGGGCGAGCGTTGGAGAGACCCAGTACTTC. It yields the protein CASSIRASVGETQYF.